This is a list of T cell receptor beta chains from one sample in a study of beta chain features in type 1 diabetes. Using immunoSEQ multiplex PCR, the repertoire was profiled, and TCRdb retains in-frame clones only, with some absent. The repertoire holds hundreds of thousands of clones, around 16% seen once, with about 0.097% in the top ten. The sequencing input was naive CD4+ T cells from blood. Receptor source: a man aged 18 to 29 in good health. Each CDR3 is given without its conserved first and last residue.

v_call	j_call	cdr3_aa
TRBV15	TRBJ1-5	ATSRDPGLTGPQH
TRBV7-3	TRBJ2-1	ASSLVRGAYNEQF
TRBV28	TRBJ2-7	ASSTLGLSYEQY
TRBV2	TRBJ1-1	ASRVNTGGRGTEAF
TRBV5-1	TRBJ2-7	ASSPGRPYEQY
TRBV10-2	-	ASSGQRTGLDEQY
TRBV18	TRBJ2-7	ASSPPSKASQGANSYEQY
TRBV19	TRBJ1-5	ASIRRTGDNQPQH
TRBV18	TRBJ2-7	ASSTGVGSYEQY
TRBV7-2	TRBJ1-6	ASSPGGNSPLH
TRBV7-2	TRBJ1-5	ASSLDGAGNQPQH
TRBV6-5	TRBJ2-3	ASSYNGLAVDTQY
TRBV4-3	TRBJ1-3	ASSQEQGTRNTIY
TRBV2	TRBJ2-7	ASSLSWGGEQY
TRBV6-1	TRBJ2-2	ASRQQGTSTGELF
TRBV5-4	TRBJ2-1	ASSLQDREQF
TRBV28	TRBJ2-1	ASTGLAGSNEQF
TRBV6-1	TRBJ2-7	ASSAGRGQTYEQY
TRBV28	TRBJ1-2	ASGPHRERYT
TRBV6-5	TRBJ2-4	ASSPPFQDIQY
TRBV30	TRBJ1-2	AWSVLRSAIRLANYGYT
TRBV29-1	TRBJ1-1	SVEGAWTGTEAF
TRBV4-2	TRBJ2-2	ASSQVGQGYGELF
TRBV15	TRBJ2-7	ATSRAGASGRYEQY
TRBV7-2	TRBJ2-5	ASSRTSGRRETQY
TRBV5-4	TRBJ2-3	ASSLGSGTDTQY
TRBV5-1	TRBJ2-5	ASSLRRETQY
TRBV19	TRBJ1-2	ASSILTDSYGYT
TRBV19	TRBJ2-1	ASRELAGSSYNEQF
TRBV28	TRBJ2-2	AIRDRGYVGELF
TRBV30	TRBJ1-2	AWSVRGHLTTNNYGYT